The 25 T cell receptor beta chains given below trace back to one sample, sequenced in a study of blood T cell repertoires in COVID-19. Generated by immunoSEQ multiplex PCR, the TCRdb table keeps only in-frame clones and is missing some. The data hold over 200,000 clones, with over 75% observed a single time. Material: PBMCs or T cells enriched from blood (not recorded which). These receptors were collected from a man in his forties or fifties who had recovered from COVID-19.

The chain employs TRBV5-1 and TRBJ1-1; weak D call: TRBD1 (5 bases). CDR1 and CDR2 (germline): SGHRS, YFSETQ. The CDR3 contains 15 residues. The V gene lost 1 base and the J gene lost 1 base, with 11 bases spanning the gap. This chain's CDR3 is CASSLRTGENTEAFF. The CDR3 region has the DNA TGCGCCAGCAGCTTGAGAACAGGAGAGAACACTGAAGCTTTCTTT. Full variable domain (remainder filled in from reference TRBV5-1 and TRBJ1-1): KAGVTQTPRYLIKTRGQQVTLSCSPISGHRSVSWYQQTPGQGLQFLFEYFSETQRNKGNFPGRFSGRQFSNSRSEMNVSTLELGDSALYLCASSLRTGENTEAFFGQGTRLTVV.

CDR3 region: CASRTPGSGNTIYF. The CDR3 DNA reads TGTGCCAGCCGCACTCCAGGTTCTGGAAACACCATATATTTT. The rearrangement links TRBV7-8 to TRBJ1-3; D remains ambiguous. Germline CDR1 reads SGHVS; CDR2 reads FQNEAQ. This CDR3 comprises 14 residues. V gave up 8 bases and J gave up 1 base, with 12 bases separating them.

The J gene is TRBJ2-1, the V gene TRBV28; tentatively, D is TRBD1 (6 bases). This CDR3 is 15 amino acids long. The germline V and J ends were trimmed by 5 bases and 4 bases, with 15 bases remaining between them. The germline V gene has CDR1 MDHEN and CDR2 SYDVKM. The CDR3 loop is CASSGTMKGYNEQFF. The CDR3 DNA sequence: TGTGCCAGCAGTGGGACAATGAAGGGGTACAATGAGCAGTTCTTC.

This sequence joins TRBV5-4 and TRBJ2-1, with 8 bases aligning to TRBD1. The CDR3 runs to 15 residues. CDR1 is SGHNT and CDR2 is YYREEE in the germline V gene (reference sequence). V lost 4 bases and J lost 0; bases outside the gene matches: 3. CDR3 DNA: TGTGCCAGCAGCATGGACAGGGCCTCCTACAATGAGCAGTTCTTC. It yields the protein CASSMDRASYNEQFF.

The CDR3 loop is CASSQDEVPGNTIYF. Here the CDR3 DNA reads TGTGCCAGCAGCCAAGATGAGGTGCCTGGAAACACCATATATTTT. J is TRBJ1-3 and V is TRBV3-1 (or the pseudogene TRBV3-2); D unresolved. In germline, CDR1 is LGHDT, CDR2 YNNKEL (reference sequence). This CDR3 comprises 15 residues. The ends were cut back, 0 bases at V and 2 bases at J, with 8 bases in the middle.

The chain links TRBV21-1 to TRBJ2-3; the table's D call, TRBD1, has no DNA check behind it. TRBV21-1 is deemed a pseudogene. This CDR3 has 19 residues. The CDR3 reads CASSQYSTGDVGITDTQYF. The CDR3, as DNA: TGTGCCAGCAGCCAATACTCTACAGGGGATGTAGGTATCACAGATACGCAGTATTTT.

The chain employs TRBV30 and TRBJ1-5; no reliable D call. Between the trimmed V and J ends, which lost 0 bases and 5 bases, there was a span of 8 bases. Germline V gene lookup returns CDR1 GTSNPN and CDR2 SVGIG (reference sequence). The CDR3 has 13 residues. The CDR3 region is CAWSVRVDQPQHF. The CDR3 bases are TGTGCCTGGAGTGTACGGGTCGATCAGCCCCAGCATTTT. Together with reference TRBV30 and TRBJ1-5, the CDR3 gives the full variable domain: SQTIHQWPATLVQPVGSPLSLECTVEGTSNPNLYWYRQAAGRGLQLLFYSVGIGQISSEVPQNLSASRPQDRQFILSSKKLLLSDSGFYLCAWSVRVDQPQHFGDGTRLSIL.

The gene calls are TRBV7-9 and TRBJ1-4; D may be TRBD1 (5 bases). Germline CDR1 SEHNR, CDR2 FQNEAQ (reference sequence). The V end lost 3 bases, the J end lost 8 bases, and 13 bases lay between the germline ends. The CDR3 sequence is 14 residues long. Written as DNA, the CDR3 is TGTGCCAGCAGCTTGATCCAGGGCGGAGAAAAACTGTTTTTT. Translated: CASSLIQGGEKLFF.

The J gene is TRBJ1-5, the V gene TRBV5-4; the match to TRBD1 covers 7 bases. Germline CDR1 and CDR2: SGHNT and YYREEE (reference sequence). The CDR3 covers 16 residues. The J segment lost 1 base and the V segment lost 5 bases, leaving 9 bases of the junction unmatched. The DNA for the CDR3 is TGTGCCAGCAGTCAGGGGGGCGGGGCCAGCAATCAGCCCCAGCATTTT. It is translated as CASSQGGGASNQPQHF.

Here the CDR3 DNA reads TGTGCCACCAGTAAGGAGCCGAATAATTCACCCCTCCACTTT. It codes for CATSKEPNNSPLHF. This chain joins TRBV24-1 and TRBJ1-6; unclear D gene. The CDR3 is made up of 14 amino acids. Germline V gene sequence: CDR1 KGHDR, CDR2 SFDVKD. Trimming stripped 6 bases from V and 5 bases from J, with 10 bases between.

The chain is built from TRBV7-2 and TRBJ2-1; 7 bases match TRBD2. Germline V CDR1 and CDR2: SGHTA, FQGNSA. Trimming cost V 2 bases and J 3 bases; bases outside gene matches: 10. The CDR3 consists of 17 residues. CDR3 nucleotide sequence: TGTGCCAGCAGCTTAAAGTCGTCGGGACTAAACTACAATGAGCAGTTCTTC. It translates to CASSLKSSGLNYNEQFF.

The V and J genes are TRBV6-5 and TRBJ2-7; D ambiguous. V shed 6 bases and J shed 4 bases, with 4 bases lying between them. Germline loops: CDR1 MNHEY, CDR2 SVGAGI. The CDR3 contains 10 residues. This CDR3 is CASSQYEQYF. The DNA of the CDR3 is TGTGCCAGCAGCCAGTACGAGCAGTACTTC.

The CDR3 DNA reads TGTGCCAGCAGTTACTCGTATCAAAGCTCGGGGGGGCAGTACTTC. Translation: CASSYSYQSSGGQYF. The J gene is TRBJ2-7, the V gene TRBV6-5; 7 nucleotides match TRBD2. Germline assignment: CDR1 MNHEY and CDR2 SVGAGI. The CDR3 runs to 15 residues. With 0 bases clipped from V and 9 bases from J, the junction kept 11 bases outside the gene matches.

This clone was recorded only once. The junction departs from germline at one end; a sequencing error may be responsible. The chain joins TRBV7-2 to TRBJ1-2, with TRBD1 identical over 9 bases. Germline loops: CDR1 SGHTA, CDR2 FQGNSA. This CDR3 region has 15 residues. The CDR3 reads CVSRLTGGSSYGYTF. The CDR3 nucleotides read TGTGTCAGCAGGTTGACAGGGGGTAGTTCGTATGGCTACACCTTC.

The chain is built from TRBV5-8 and TRBJ1-3; maybe TRBD1 (6 bases). This CDR3 spans 15 amino acids. V lost 2 bases and J lost 1, with 10 bases in between. From germline, CDR1 is SGHTS and CDR2 YDEGEE. CDR3 nucleotide sequence: TGTGCCAGCAGCTTCGGGGGGGCTTCTGGAAACACCATATATTTT. It yields the protein CASSFGGASGNTIYF.

This chain uses TRBV15 with TRBJ2-1, with a weak D call TRBD2 (6 bases). The CDR3 sequence is 14 residues long. Trimming took 5 bases from V and 10 from J, leaving 18 bases between them. Germline-derived CDR1 and CDR2 are LNHNV and YYDKDF (reference sequence). The CDR3 bases are TGTGCCACCAGCGGGGAGAATCGGGGGAGCGAGCAGTTCTTC. Encoded protein: CATSGENRGSEQFF.

The chain recombines TRBV4-1 with TRBJ1-3; D is unresolved. The CDR3 runs to 16 residues. In germline, CDR1 is MGHRA, CDR2 YSYEKL. Trimming took off 1 base at V and 0 bases at J, with 10 bases between the two ends. The CDR3 reads CASSQGRPSSGNTIYF. CDR3 in DNA: TGCGCCAGCAGCCAAGGTCGCCCTAGCTCTGGAAACACCATATATTTT.

This chain links TRBV2 with TRBJ2-7; 8 positions agree with TRBD1. The CDR3 loop spans 13 amino acids. Trimming at V came to 5 bases and at J to 6 bases, leaving 6 bases not matched to a gene. Germline V gene data show CDR1 as SNHLY and CDR2 as FYNNEI. CDR3 in amino acids: CASSTITGGEQYF. CDR3 in DNA: TGTGCCAGCAGTACAATAACAGGGGGCGAGCAGTACTTC.

This chain links TRBV11-2 with TRBJ1-3; maybe TRBD1 (5 bases). Trimming took 5 bases from V and 3 from J, leaving 14 bases between them. The CDR3 length is 15 residues. Germline CDR1 and CDR2: SGHAT and FQNNGV. The CDR3 DNA follows: TGTGCCAGCAGCCATCCAGGGTTAGGTGGAAACACCATATATTTT. Amino acids: CASSHPGLGGNTIYF.

The J gene is TRBJ1-4, the V gene TRBV4-2, with TRBD1 as a possible D gene (5 bases). V lost 0 bases and J 8 bases, leaving 10 bases between the germline ends. The CDR3 loop spans 14 amino acids. The germline CDR1 and CDR2 sequences are LGHNA and YNFKEQ. CDR3 nucleotide sequence: TGTGCCAGCAGCCAAGATCAGGGTTACGAAAAACTGTTTTTT. Encoded protein: CASSQDQGYEKLFF.

This clone was detected only a few times. V usage is TRBV6-2 or TRBV6-3 and J usage is TRBJ1-2; D not resolved. V lost 5 bases and J lost 2, with 15 bases in between. From germline, CDR1 is MNHEY and CDR2 SVGEGT. There are 15 residues in the CDR3. CDR3 bases: TGTGCCAGCAGTCACCAAAACGCGAAGAACTATGGCTACACCTTC. This translates into CASSHQNAKNYGYTF.

J is TRBJ2-2 and V is TRBV7-3; D gene uncertain. Germline lookup yields CDR1 SGHTA and CDR2 FQGTGA. Trimming removed 1 base at V and 4 bases at J, with 16 bases between. CDR3 length: 17 residues. The CDR3 spells CASSLNPRRSGTGELFF. In DNA, the CDR3 is TGTGCCAGCAGCTTAAACCCCCGTAGGTCGGGCACCGGGGAGCTGTTTTTT.

The V and J genes are TRBV5-8 and TRBJ2-7, with D possibly matching TRBD2 (5 bases). The germline V gene has CDR1 SGHTS and CDR2 YDEGEE. The CDR3 is 16 residues long. Trimming pared 9 bases from V and 3 bases from J, leaving 25 bases between. CDR3 coding DNA: TGTGCCACCAAACCAAAAGAGATCAGGACTTACTACGAGCAGTACTTC. As protein: CATKPKEIRTYYEQYF.

The genes are TRBV21-1 and TRBJ2-1; TRBD2 reflects the table's D call only, with no check against the DNA. TRBV21-1 is tagged as a pseudogene. The CDR3 is made up of 17 amino acids. CDR3 sequence reads: CASSNLDGTSVYNEQFF. The CDR3 coding sequence is TGTGCCAGCAGCAACTTAGACGGGACTAGCGTCTACAATGAGCAGTTCTTC.

This clone was observed a handful of times. This sequence joins TRBV14 and TRBJ2-5; D is unresolved. The length of the CDR3 is 13 residues. V lost 3 bases to trimming and J lost 0 bases, with 5 bases between them. Germline lookup yields CDR1 SGHDN and CDR2 FVKESK. This CDR3 reads CASSHQNQETQYF. CDR3 nucleotides: TGTGCCAGCAGCCATCAGAACCAAGAGACCCAGTACTTC.